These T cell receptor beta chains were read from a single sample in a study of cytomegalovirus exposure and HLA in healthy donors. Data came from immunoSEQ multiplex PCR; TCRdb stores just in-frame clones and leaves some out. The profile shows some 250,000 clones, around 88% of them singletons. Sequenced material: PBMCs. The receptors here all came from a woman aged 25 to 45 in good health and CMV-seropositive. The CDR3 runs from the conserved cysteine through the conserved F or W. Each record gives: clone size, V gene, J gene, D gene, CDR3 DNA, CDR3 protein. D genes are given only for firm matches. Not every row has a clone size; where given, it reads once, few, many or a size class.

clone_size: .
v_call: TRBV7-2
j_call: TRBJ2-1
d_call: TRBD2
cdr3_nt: TGTGCCAGCAGCTTACAACTAGCGGGAGAGTATGATGAGCAGTTCTTC
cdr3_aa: CASSLQLAGEYDEQFF

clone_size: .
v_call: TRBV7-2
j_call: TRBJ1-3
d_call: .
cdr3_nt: TGTGCCAGCAGCTTAGCAGGCGGGAAGATTGGAAACACCATATATTTT
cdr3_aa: CASSLAGGKIGNTIYF

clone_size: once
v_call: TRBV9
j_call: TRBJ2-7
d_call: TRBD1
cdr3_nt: TGTGCCAGCAGCATCGCCGGGACAGGGGCCCTCGACGAGCAGTACTTC
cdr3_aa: CASSIAGTGALDEQYF

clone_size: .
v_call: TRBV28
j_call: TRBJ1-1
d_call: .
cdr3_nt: TGTGCCAGCAGCCCGACGGGGGGCAACACTGAAGCTTTCTTT
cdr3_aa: CASSPTGGNTEAFF

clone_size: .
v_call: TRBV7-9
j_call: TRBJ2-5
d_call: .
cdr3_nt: TGTGCCAGCAGCTTACCCCAGCAAGAGACCCAGTACTTC
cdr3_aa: CASSLPQQETQYF

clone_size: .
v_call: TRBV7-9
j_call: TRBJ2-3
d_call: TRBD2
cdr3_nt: TGTGCCAGCAGCTTCTGGGGACTAGCGGGCGCTAGCACAGATACGCAGTATTTT
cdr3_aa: CASSFWGLAGASTDTQYF

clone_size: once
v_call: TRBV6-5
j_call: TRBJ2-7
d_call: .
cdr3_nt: TGTGCCAGCAGTTCGCATGGCCGGTGGTCGGGGGAGCAGTACTTC
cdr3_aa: CASSSHGRWSGEQYF

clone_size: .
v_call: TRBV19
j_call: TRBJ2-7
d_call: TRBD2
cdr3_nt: TGTGCCAGTAGCTCCTTCCTAGCGGGAGGATACGAGCAGTACTTC
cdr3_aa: CASSSFLAGGYEQYF

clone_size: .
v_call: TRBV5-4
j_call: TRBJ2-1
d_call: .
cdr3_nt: TGTGCCAGCAGCGGGCGGGACTCTTTATCCTACAATGAGCAGTTCTTC
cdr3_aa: CASSGRDSLSYNEQFF

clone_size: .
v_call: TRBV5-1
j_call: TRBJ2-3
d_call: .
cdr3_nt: TGCGCCAGCAGCGGCGGGATCGCCGTCACAGATACGCAGTATTTT
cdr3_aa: CASSGGIAVTDTQYF

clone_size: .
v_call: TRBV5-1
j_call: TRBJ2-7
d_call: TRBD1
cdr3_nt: TGCGCCAGCAGCCAACAAGGGGGCATCTACGAGCAGTACTTC
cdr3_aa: CASSQQGGIYEQYF

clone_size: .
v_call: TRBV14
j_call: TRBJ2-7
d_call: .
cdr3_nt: TGTGCCAGCAGCCAAGGGTCTCGCGGGGGCTGGGTCCCTTCCTACGAGCAGTACTTC
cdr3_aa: CASSQGSRGGWVPSYEQYF

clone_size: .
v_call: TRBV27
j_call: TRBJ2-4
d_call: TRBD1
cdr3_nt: TGTGCCAGCAGTTTCGAGGGGGCAGCCAAAAACATTCAGTACTTC
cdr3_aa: CASSFEGAAKNIQYF

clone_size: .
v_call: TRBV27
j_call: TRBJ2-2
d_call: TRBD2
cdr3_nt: TGTGCCAGCAGTTTAGGGCGGGGGATTTCCAACACCGGGGAGCTGTTTTTT
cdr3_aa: CASSLGRGISNTGELFF

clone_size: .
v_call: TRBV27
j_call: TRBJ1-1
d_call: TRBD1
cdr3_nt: TGTGCCAGCAGTTGGACAGGGTTGAACACTGAAGCTTTCTTT
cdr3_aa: CASSWTGLNTEAFF

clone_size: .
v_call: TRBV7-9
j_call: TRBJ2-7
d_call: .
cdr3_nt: TGTGCCAGCAGCCCTGAGAGAATCGGGTACGAGCAGTACTTC
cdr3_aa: CASSPERIGYEQYF

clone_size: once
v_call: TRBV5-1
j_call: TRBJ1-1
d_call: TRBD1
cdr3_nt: TGCGCCAGCAGCTTGGAACCTAAGGGACAGCCGAACACTGAAGCTTTCTTT
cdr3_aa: CASSLEPKGQPNTEAFF

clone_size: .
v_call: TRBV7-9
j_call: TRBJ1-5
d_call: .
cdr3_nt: TGTGCCAGCAGCTTTGGGCTTGGACAGCCCCAGCATTTT
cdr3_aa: CASSFGLGQPQHF

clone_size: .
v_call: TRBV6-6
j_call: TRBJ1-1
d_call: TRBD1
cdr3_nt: TGTGCCAGCAGCCAACAGGGGATTTACACTGAAGCTTTCTTT
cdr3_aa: CASSQQGIYTEAFF

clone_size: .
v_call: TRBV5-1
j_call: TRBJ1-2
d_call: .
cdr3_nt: TGCGCCAGCAGCTTGACAGAGACTAACTATGGCTACACCTTC
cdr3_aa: CASSLTETNYGYTF

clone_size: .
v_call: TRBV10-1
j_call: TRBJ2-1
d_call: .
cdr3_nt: TGCGCCCGTACCCCTCGACAGGATCAGAGGGATGAGCAGTTCTTC
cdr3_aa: CARTPRQDQRDEQFF

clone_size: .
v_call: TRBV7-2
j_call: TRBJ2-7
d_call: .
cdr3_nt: TGTGCCAGCAGCTTCCCTGGCGGGGGCCTAGAGCAGTACTTC
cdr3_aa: CASSFPGGGLEQYF

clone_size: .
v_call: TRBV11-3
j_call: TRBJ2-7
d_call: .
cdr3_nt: TGTGCCAGCAGCTTAGACGCTGGAGGTTGGGAGCAGTACTTC
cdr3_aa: CASSLDAGGWEQYF

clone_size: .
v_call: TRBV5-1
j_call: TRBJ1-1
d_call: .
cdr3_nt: TGCGCCAGCAGCTTGGGGGCCAGCAGCCCTGAAGCTTTCTTT
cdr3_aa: CASSLGASSPEAFF

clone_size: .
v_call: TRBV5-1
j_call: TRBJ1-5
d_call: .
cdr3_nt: TGCGCCAGCAGCTTGGAGGGGCCCGATCAGCCCCAGCATTTT
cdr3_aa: CASSLEGPDQPQHF

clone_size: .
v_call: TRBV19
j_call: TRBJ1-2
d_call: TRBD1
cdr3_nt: TGTGCCAGTAGTATTTACGGGGACAGGGGGCAGGACTATGGCTACACCTTC
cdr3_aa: CASSIYGDRGQDYGYTF

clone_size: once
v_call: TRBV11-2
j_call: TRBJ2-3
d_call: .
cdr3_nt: TGTGCCAGCAGCTTAGAAGCGTTTACGCAGTATTTT
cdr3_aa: CASSLEAFTQYF

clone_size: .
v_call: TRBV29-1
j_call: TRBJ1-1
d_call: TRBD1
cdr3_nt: TGCAGCGTTGCCGGGACAGGGAAAAACCCCATTGAAGCTTTCTTT
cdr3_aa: CSVAGTGKNPIEAFF

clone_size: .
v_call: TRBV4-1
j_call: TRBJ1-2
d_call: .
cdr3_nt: TGCGCCAGCAGCCAAGCCCCGACAGGACCCTCCTATGGCTACACCTTC
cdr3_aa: CASSQAPTGPSYGYTF

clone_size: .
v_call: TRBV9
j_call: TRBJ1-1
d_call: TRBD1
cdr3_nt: TGTGCCAGCAGCCCCAAGGGACAGGGGAACACTGAAGCTTTCTTT
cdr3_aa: CASSPKGQGNTEAFF

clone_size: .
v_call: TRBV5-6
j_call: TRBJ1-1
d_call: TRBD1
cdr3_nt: TGTGCCAGCAGCTGGACAGGGGAGAACACTGAAGCTTTCTTT
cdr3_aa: CASSWTGENTEAFF

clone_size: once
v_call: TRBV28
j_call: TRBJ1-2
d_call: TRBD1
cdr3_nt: TGTGCCAGCAGGTCCCCCACAGGGGGCGGCTATGGCTACACCTTC
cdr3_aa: CASRSPTGGGYGYTF

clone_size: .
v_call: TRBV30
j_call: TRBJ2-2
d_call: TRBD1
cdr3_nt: TGTGCCTGGAGTGTACGAGGACAGGTTAACACCGGGGAGCTGTTTTTT
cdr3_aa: CAWSVRGQVNTGELFF

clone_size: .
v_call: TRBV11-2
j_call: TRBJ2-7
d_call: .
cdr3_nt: TGTGCCAGCAGCTTAGCGGAGGGGACGAAGGAGCAGTACTTC
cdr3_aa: CASSLAEGTKEQYF

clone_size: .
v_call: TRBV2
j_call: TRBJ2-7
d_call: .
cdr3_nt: TGTGCCAGCAGTGAACCCGGGTCCAGAAATTTTAACTACGAGCAGTACTTC
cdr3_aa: CASSEPGSRNFNYEQYF

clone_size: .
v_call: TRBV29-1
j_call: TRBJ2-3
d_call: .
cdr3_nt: TGCAGCGCCTACTCCCGTCGGGTTAGCACAGATACGCAGTATTTT
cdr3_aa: CSAYSRRVSTDTQYF

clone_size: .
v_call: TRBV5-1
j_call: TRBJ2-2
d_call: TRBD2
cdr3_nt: TGCGCCAGCAGCTCAATCCGAACTAGCGAGGCAACCGGGGAGCTGTTTTTT
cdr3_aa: CASSSIRTSEATGELFF

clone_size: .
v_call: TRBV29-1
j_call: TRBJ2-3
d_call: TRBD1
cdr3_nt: TGCAGCGGATCGGGACAGGGGAGCACAGATACGCAGTATTTT
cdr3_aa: CSGSGQGSTDTQYF

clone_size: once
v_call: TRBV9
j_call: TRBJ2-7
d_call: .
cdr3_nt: TGTGCCAGCAGCGTAGGAGCGGGCACCCCCTACGAGCAGTACTTC
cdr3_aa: CASSVGAGTPYEQYF

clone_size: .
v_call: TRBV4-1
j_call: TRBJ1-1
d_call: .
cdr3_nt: TGCGCCAGCAGTTTCACAGGGATTATGAACACTGAAGCTTTCTTT
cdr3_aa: CASSFTGIMNTEAFF

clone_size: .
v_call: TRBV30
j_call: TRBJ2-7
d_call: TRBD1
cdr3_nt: TGTGCCTGGAGTGGGGAGACAGGGAGCCACGAGCAGTACTTC
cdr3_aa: CAWSGETGSHEQYF

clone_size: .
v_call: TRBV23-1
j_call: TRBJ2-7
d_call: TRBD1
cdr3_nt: TGCGCCAGCAGTCAAGGGACAGGGGTGGAAGAGCAGTACTTC
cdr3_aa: CASSQGTGVEEQYF

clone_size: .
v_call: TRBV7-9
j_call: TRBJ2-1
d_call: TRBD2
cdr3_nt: TGTGCCAGCAGCTTGGGGGGGATTTACTACAATGAGCAGTTCTTC
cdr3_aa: CASSLGGIYYNEQFF

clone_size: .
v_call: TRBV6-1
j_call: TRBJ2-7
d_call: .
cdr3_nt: TGTGCCAGCAGTGAAAAGCGAAGCTCCTACGAGCAGTACTTC
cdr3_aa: CASSEKRSSYEQYF

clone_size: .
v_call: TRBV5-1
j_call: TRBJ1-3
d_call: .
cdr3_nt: TGCGCCAGCAGCTTGGGACAAGGTGGAAACACCATATATTTT
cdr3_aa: CASSLGQGGNTIYF

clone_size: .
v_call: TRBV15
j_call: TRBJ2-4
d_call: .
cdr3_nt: TGTGCCATCCGCAGGCAGTTGGAAAACATTCAGTACTTC
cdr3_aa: CAIRRQLENIQYF

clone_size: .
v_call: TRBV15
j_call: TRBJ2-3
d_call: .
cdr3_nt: TGTGCCACCAGCAGAGCTCTGAGTTTAGCCCTGATAAGCACAGATACGCAGTATTTT
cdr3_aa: CATSRALSLALISTDTQYF

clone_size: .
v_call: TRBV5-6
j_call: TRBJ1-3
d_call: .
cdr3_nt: TGTGCCAGCAGCTTTCGCGTCAGGACACCTGGAAACACCATATATTTT
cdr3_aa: CASSFRVRTPGNTIYF

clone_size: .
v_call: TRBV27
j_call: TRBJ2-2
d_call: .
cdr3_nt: TGTGCCAGCATAAGTTGGGGGGATTGGGACACCGGGGAGCTGTTTTTT
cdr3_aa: CASISWGDWDTGELFF

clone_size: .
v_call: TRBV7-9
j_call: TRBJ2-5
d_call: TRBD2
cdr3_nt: TGTGCCAGCAGCTTAGTGCGGGGGGTCCAAGAGACCCAGTACTTC
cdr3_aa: CASSLVRGVQETQYF

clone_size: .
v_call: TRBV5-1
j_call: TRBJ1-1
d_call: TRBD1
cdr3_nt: TGCGCCAGCAGCTTGGGACAGGGGAACGGTGAAGCTTTCTTT
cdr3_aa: CASSLGQGNGEAFF

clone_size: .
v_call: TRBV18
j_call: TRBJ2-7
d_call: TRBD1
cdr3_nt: TGTGCCAGCTCATGGTCGACAGGGCAATTAGGCGAGCAGTACTTC
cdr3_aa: CASSWSTGQLGEQYF

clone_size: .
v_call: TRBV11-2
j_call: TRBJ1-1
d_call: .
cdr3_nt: TGTGCCAGCAGCTCAGCCGGGATGAACACTGAAGCTTTCTTT
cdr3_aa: CASSSAGMNTEAFF

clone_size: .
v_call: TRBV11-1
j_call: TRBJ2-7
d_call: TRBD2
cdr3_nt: TGTGCCAGCAGCCCCCGACTAGCGCGTAGCTCCTACGAGCAGTACTTC
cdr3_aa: CASSPRLARSSYEQYF

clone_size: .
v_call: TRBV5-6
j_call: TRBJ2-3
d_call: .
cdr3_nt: TGTGCCAGCAGCCTGAGCGGCTACACAGATACGCAGTATTTT
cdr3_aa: CASSLSGYTDTQYF